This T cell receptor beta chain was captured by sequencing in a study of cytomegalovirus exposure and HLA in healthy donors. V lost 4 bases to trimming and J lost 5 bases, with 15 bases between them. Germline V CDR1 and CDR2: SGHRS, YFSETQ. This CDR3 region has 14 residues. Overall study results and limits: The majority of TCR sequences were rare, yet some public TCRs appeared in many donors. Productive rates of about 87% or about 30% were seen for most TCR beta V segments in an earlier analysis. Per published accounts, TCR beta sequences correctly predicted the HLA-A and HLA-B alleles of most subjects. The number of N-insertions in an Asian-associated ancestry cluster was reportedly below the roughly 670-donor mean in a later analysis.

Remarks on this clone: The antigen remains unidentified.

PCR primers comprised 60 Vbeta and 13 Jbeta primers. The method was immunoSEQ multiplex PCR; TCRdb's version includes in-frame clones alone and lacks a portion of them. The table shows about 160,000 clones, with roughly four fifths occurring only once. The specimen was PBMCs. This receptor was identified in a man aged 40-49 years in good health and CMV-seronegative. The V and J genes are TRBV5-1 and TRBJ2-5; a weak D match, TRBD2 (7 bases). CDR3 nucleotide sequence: TGCGCCAGCAGCCCGACGGGGGGCCGCGAGACCCAGTACTTC. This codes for CASSPTGGRETQYF.